The next 20 T cell receptor beta chains were all read from a single sample in a study of T cell repertoires in cytomegalovirus infection. TCRdb redid the calling of the reads with MiXCR, one entry per CDR3 protein. Found here are about 740,000 distinct CDR3 sequences, 35% to 45% of them singletons; the top ten hold around 2.6%. Sequencing was done on a sample of PBMCs. The receptors shown here come from a human donor in good health (CMV status not recorded). Some clones in this sample may be carry-over from other donors' samples.

The chain combines TRBV15 with TRBJ1-6, with 9 bases identical to TRBD1. CDR1 LNHNV and CDR2 YYDKDF come from the germline V gene (reference sequence). The CDR3 runs to 12 residues. V trimming: 10 bases; J trimming: 9 bases; junction bases outside the gene matches: 4. CDR3 sequence reads: CAIGTGRSPLHF. The CDR3 region has the DNA TGTGCCATCGGGACAGGGCGTTCACCCCTCCACTTT.

This clonotype has more than one count but fewer than ten. This chain connects TRBV12-3 or TRBV12-4 to TRBJ2-1; TRBD2 aligns across 11 bases. V was clipped by 6 bases and J by 0 bases; unmatched bases: 4. The CDR3 spans 16 residues. CDR3 protein: CASRHTSGGSYNEQFF. CDR3 DNA: TGTGCCAGCAGACATACTAGCGGGGGCTCCTACAATGAGCAGTTCTTC.

The V gene is TRBV19, the J gene TRBJ2-2; D gene ambiguous. Germline CDR1 is LNHDA and CDR2 is SQIVND (reference sequence). The CDR3 has 14 residues. The V end lost 2 bases, the J end lost 4 bases, and 8 bases lay between the germline ends. CDR3 region: CASSISMGTGELFF. Written as DNA, the CDR3 is TGTGCCAGTAGTATATCAATGGGCACCGGGGAGCTGTTTTTT. Combining the CDR3 with reference TRBV19 and TRBJ2-2 gives the whole variable domain DGGITQSPKYLFRKEGQNVTLSCEQNLNHDAMYWYRQDPGQGLRLIYYSQIVNDFQKGDIAEGYSVSREKKESFPLTVTSAQKNPTAFYLCASSISMGTGELFFGEGSRLTVL.

This sequence joins TRBV4-1 and TRBJ2-1, with D perhaps given as TRBD1 or TRBD2 (5 bases each). The CDR3 has 17 residues. Germline V lookup: CDR1 MGHRA, CDR2 YSYEKL. Trimming pared 2 bases from V and 4 bases from J, leaving 18 bases between. The CDR3 loop is CASSQSRAQRLYNEQFF. The CDR3 nucleotides read TGCGCCAGCAGCCAATCCAGGGCCCAGCGGCTTTACAATGAGCAGTTCTTC.

The genes are TRBV3-1 and TRBJ1-4, with D unclear. The V end lost 0 bases, the J end lost 4 bases, and 18 bases lay between the germline ends. CDR3 length: 18 amino acids. The V gene's germline CDR1 is LGHDT and CDR2 YNNKEL (reference sequence). CDR3 loop: CASSQDLRLSRLNEKLFF. The CDR3 coding sequence is TGTGCCAGCAGCCAAGATCTAAGACTCTCTAGACTTAATGAAAAACTGTTTTTT.

The V call is TRBV5-1, the J call TRBJ2-2; weak D call: TRBD2 (6 bases). V was pared by 4 bases and J by 0 bases, with 10 bases between. The CDR3 consists of 15 residues. Germline V gives CDR1 SGHRS, CDR2 YFSETQ. CDR3 region: CASSPPGANTGELFF. As DNA, the CDR3 is TGCGCCAGCAGCCCCCCGGGAGCGAACACCGGGGAGCTGTTTTTT.

A remark on this clonotype: Because it lacks the conserved phenylalanine or tryptophan at the end, this CDR3 is likely a read error. This chain uses TRBV12-3 or TRBV12-4 with TRBJ2-2; possibly TRBD1 for D (6 bases). CDR3 length equals 17 residues. The V end was cut by 4 bases, the J end by 1 base, with 16 bases between. This CDR3 reads CASSYLPGTRNTGELFC. CDR3 DNA sequence: TGTGCCAGCAGTTACCTCCCCGGGACAAGGAACACCGGGGAGCTGTTTTGT.

V and J are TRBV7-9 and TRBJ1-6; D may be TRBD1 (5 bases). The CDR3 covers 15 residues. Germline V gives CDR1 SEHNR, CDR2 FQNEAQ (reference sequence). Trimming pared 4 bases from V and 5 bases from J, leaving 12 bases between. CDR3 protein: CASSSGTVDNSPLHF. The CDR3 bases are TGTGCCAGCAGCTCCGGGACGGTTGATAATTCACCCCTCCACTTT.

This clonotype was recorded many times. The rearrangement links TRBV7-3 to TRBJ2-1, with a possible D match to TRBD1 (6 bases). Trimming took 3 bases from V and 7 from J, leaving 19 bases between them. The CDR3 has 16 residues. Germline lookup yields CDR1 SGHTA and CDR2 FQGTGA. CDR3 bases: TGTGCCAGCAGCTTCGGTTCAGGGGTCGGAATGAATGAGCAGTTCTTC. Amino acid sequence: CASSFGSGVGMNEQFF. Full variable domain (rest looked up from reference TRBV7-3 and TRBJ2-1): GAGVSQTPSNKVTEKGKYVELRCDPISGHTALYWYRQSLGQGPEFLIYFQGTGAADDSGLPNDRFFAVRPEGSVSTLKIQRTERGDSAVYLCASSFGSGVGMNEQFFGPGTRLTVL.

Here the CDR3 DNA reads TGTGCCAGCAGTTACGGGAACAACAGGGTGGGCTACACCTTC. This translates into CASSYGNNRVGYTF. This chain links TRBV6-5 with TRBJ1-2; D is perhaps TRBD1 (6 bases). Trimming took 2 bases from V and 8 from J, leaving 15 bases between them. Germline V gene sequence: CDR1 MNHEY, CDR2 SVGAGI. The CDR3 is made up of 14 amino acids.

V usage is TRBV27 and J usage is TRBJ1-2; tentatively, D is TRBD1 (5 bases). This CDR3 is 16 amino acids long. Germline V gene data show CDR1 as MNHEY and CDR2 as SMNVEV (reference sequence). V was cut by 6 bases and J by 1 base, with 18 bases left in between. The CDR3 loop reads CASSFYRQPDNYGYTF. The CDR3 coding sequence is TGTGCCAGCAGCTTTTATCGACAGCCTGATAACTATGGCTACACCTTC.

This clonotype was detected only a few times. The V gene is TRBV12-3 or TRBV12-4, the J gene TRBJ2-3; TRBD1 agrees at 9 bases. This CDR3 spans 15 amino acids. Trimming at V came to 5 bases and at J to 3 bases, leaving 6 bases not matched to a gene. Here the CDR3 DNA reads TGTGCCAGCAGTGGGGGGACAGGGCTTACAGATACGCAGTATTTT. It codes for CASSGGTGLTDTQYF.

J is TRBJ2-1 and V is TRBV7-2, with D perhaps matching TRBD2 (6 bases). Germline V lookup: CDR1 SGHTA, CDR2 FQGNSA. The CDR3 has 16 amino acids. The V gene lost 7 bases and the J gene lost 5 bases, with 21 bases spanning the gap. The CDR3 region is CASIDREGTLNNEQFF. The CDR3 nucleotides read TGTGCCAGCATCGACCGGGAAGGGACTCTTAACAATGAGCAGTTCTTC. Based on the CDR3 plus reference TRBV7-2 and TRBJ2-1, the full variable domain is GAGVSQSPSNKVTEKGKDVELRCDPISGHTALYWYRQSLGQGLEFLIYFQGNSAPDKSGLPSDRFSAERTGGSVSTLTIQRTQQEDSAVYLCASIDREGTLNNEQFFGPGTRLTVL.

This clonotype has a handful of counts. The chain carries TRBV5-1 and TRBJ1-1; 9 positions agree with TRBD1. The CDR3 totals 15 residues. Germline CDR1 SGHRS, CDR2 YFSETQ. The ends lost 4 bases at V and 7 bases at J; junction bases unmatched: 11. The chain's CDR3 is CASSERQGVAGEAFF. CDR3 bases: TGCGCCAGCAGCGAGAGACAGGGGGTGGCTGGTGAAGCTTTCTTT.

This rearrangement joins TRBV9 to TRBJ1-5; 8 bases are shared with TRBD1. The germline CDR1 and CDR2 sequences are SGDLS and YYNGEE. The V gene end was trimmed by 0 bases and the J gene end by 4 bases; junction bases not matched to a gene: 6. This CDR3 has 16 amino acids. CDR3 protein: CASSVDDRGGNQPQHF. The CDR3 coding sequence is TGTGCCAGCAGCGTAGATGACAGGGGAGGGAATCAGCCCCAGCATTTT.

Concerning this clonotype: At one end the junction does not follow the germline gene, possibly because of a read error. The V gene is TRBV4-1, the J gene TRBJ2-5, with 11 bases that match TRBD2. The CDR3 runs 19 residues. Germline CDR1 is MGHRA and CDR2 is YSYEKL. The CDR3 sequence: CASSSRPSSTSGVQETQYF. DNA for the CDR3: TGTGCCAGCAGCTCAAGGCCCTCATCGACTAGCGGGGTACAAGAGACCCAGTACTTC.

CDR3 sequence: CASSFSGRSLGEQFF. Written as DNA, the CDR3 is TGTGCCAGCAGTTTTAGCGGGAGATCGCTTGGTGAGCAGTTCTTC. The chain links TRBV28 to TRBJ2-1, with 9 bases lining up with TRBD2. The CDR3 length is 15 residues. The germline V gene has CDR1 MDHEN and CDR2 SYDVKM. V dropped 3 bases and J dropped 9; count of bases not matched to a gene: 9.

There are a few counts of this clonotype. This chain connects TRBV28 to TRBJ2-3; D may be TRBD2 (5 bases). The length of the CDR3 is 13 residues. Trimming cost V 5 bases and J 5 bases, with 11 bases left between them. CDR1 is MDHEN, CDR2 SYDVKM, per germline. CDR3 amino acids: CASSQGRGDTQYF. In nucleotides, the CDR3 is TGTGCCAGCAGTCAAGGCCGGGGAGATACGCAGTATTTT.

This clonotype was seen a handful of times. The chain is built from TRBV5-8 and TRBJ2-5; 11 nucleotides align to TRBD1. V lost 3 bases to trimming and J lost 9 bases; unmatched junction nucleotides: 16. Germline assignment: CDR1 SGHTS and CDR2 YDEGEE. CDR3 length: 17 residues. This CDR3 is CASSWRGQGAGGAAQYF. The CDR3 DNA reads as TGTGCCAGCAGCTGGAGAGGACAGGGGGCCGGAGGGGCAGCCCAGTACTTC. The whole variable domain, filled in from reference TRBV5-8 and TRBJ2-5, reads EAGVTQSPTHLIKTRGQQATLRCSPISGHTSVYWYQQALGLGLQFLLWYDEGEERNRGNFPPRFSGRQFPNYSSELNVNALELEDSALYLCASSWRGQGAGGAAQYFGPGTRLLVL.

Worth noting for this clonotype: The CDR3 does not end in the conserved phenylalanine or tryptophan, so this is likely a read error. The rearrangement links TRBV7-4 to TRBJ1-5, with 11 bases that match TRBD1. Per germline, CDR1 SGHVT and CDR2 SQSDAQ. Unmatched junction bases numbered 22, after V lost 5 bases and J lost 7 bases. The CDR3 is made up of 20 amino acids. The CDR3 region has the DNA TGTGCCAGCAGCCGAGGTTGGGGACAGGGGGAGACCCATAGCACCCAGCCCCAGCATCTT. Translation: CASSRGWGQGETHSTQPQHL.